Presented here are 26 T cell receptor beta chains from one specimen sequenced in a study of blood T cell repertoires in COVID-19 (dated by TCRdb to the early 2020s). The method was the immunoSEQ multiplex PCR assay. Imported from immuneACCESS, the table was reduced by TCRdb to in-frame sequences with V and J called. These copies leave out some clones; in studies compared against another copy, an unresolved V gene accounts for under half, and the cause of the remainder is not known. The sample has fewer than 200,000 clones on record, approximately 86% of them singletons. The top ten constitute just over 2.5% of the sample. Sequenced input: peripheral blood. The receptors stem from a woman older than 75 with COVID-19, enrolled during active disease.

This clone has a single count. The CDR3 nucleotides read TGTGCCAGCAGCTTGAATGGACAGCTTAGCACAGATACGCAGTATTTT. It encodes CASSLNGQLSTDTQYF. The rearrangement uses TRBV5-8 and TRBJ2-3; D may be TRBD1 (6 bases). Germline-derived CDR1 and CDR2 are SGHTS and YDEGEE. V lost 1 base to trimming and J lost 0 bases, with 12 bases between them. The CDR3 is made up of 16 amino acids.

This chain connects TRBV5-4 to TRBJ2-5, with 9 bases matching TRBD2. J was trimmed by 4 bases and V by 4 bases; bases with no gene match: 8. The germline V gene encodes CDR1 SGHNT and CDR2 YYREEE (reference sequence). The CDR3 runs to 15 residues. DNA of the CDR3: TGTGCCAGCAGCGCTAGCGGGAACGGAGGAGAGACCCAGTACTTC. As protein: CASSASGNGGETQYF.

This chain links TRBV19 with TRBJ1-2, with a tentative D call TRBD1 (6 bases). V lost 3 bases and J lost 0, with 11 bases in between. In germline, CDR1 is LNHDA, CDR2 SQIVND (reference sequence). This CDR3 has 15 residues. CDR3 sequence (DNA): TGTGCCAGTAGTATGGACAGAAAAGCTAACTATGGCTACACCTTC. It translates to CASSMDRKANYGYTF.

This chain uses TRBV23-1 with TRBJ1-2; no clear D gene. TRBV23-1 is an ORF, and what it does is uncertain. Trimming stripped 3 bases from V and 10 bases from J, with 12 bases between. The CDR3 is 12 amino acids. This CDR3 reads CASSHLMGVYTF. In DNA, the CDR3 is TGCGCCAGCAGTCATTTGATGGGAGTCTACACCTTC.

The chain couples TRBV2 to TRBJ2-7, with a tentative D call TRBD1 (5 bases). The germline V gene has CDR1 SNHLY and CDR2 FYNNEI. The CDR3 extends over 14 amino acids. V lost 3 bases and J 0 bases, leaving 9 bases between the germline ends. In DNA, the CDR3 is TGTGCCAGCAGTGACAAAGGGGCCTCCTACGAGCAGTACTTC. Translation: CASSDKGASYEQYF.

The chain employs TRBV29-1 and TRBJ2-3; D is perhaps TRBD2 (5 bases). This CDR3 has 15 amino acids. Germline CDR1 and CDR2: SQVTM and ANQGSEA. Trimming took 6 bases from V and 4 from J, leaving 20 bases between them. The CDR3 sequence: CSVNKGWSSSDTQYF. For the CDR3, the DNA is TGCAGCGTGAATAAGGGATGGTCTAGCTCAGATACGCAGTATTTT.

This clone was counted a single time. The chain carries TRBV28 and TRBJ2-7; D is possibly TRBD1 (7 bases). Trimming stripped 7 bases from V and 2 bases from J, with 21 bases between. The CDR3 runs to 16 residues. From germline, CDR1 is MDHEN and CDR2 SYDVKM. The CDR3 DNA sequence: TGTGCCAGCACTCCCACGGGACAGTGGGGGGCCTACGAGCAGTACTTC. Residues: CASTPTGQWGAYEQYF. The full variable domain, with the rest looked up from reference TRBV28 and TRBJ2-7, is DVKVTQSSRYLVKRTGEKVFLECVQDMDHENMFWYRQDPGLGLRLIYFSYDVKMKEKGDIPEGYSVSREKKERFSLILESASTNQTSMYLCASTPTGQWGAYEQYFGPGTRLTVT.

This sequence joins TRBV6-4 and TRBJ2-2, with D maybe TRBD2 (5 bases). CDR1 and CDR2 (germline): MRHNA, SNTAGT. There are 14 residues in the CDR3. Trimming cost V 6 bases and J 4 bases, with 12 bases left between them. CDR3 region: CASSEGPGTGELFF. The CDR3, as DNA: TGTGCCAGCAGCGAGGGCCCCGGCACCGGGGAGCTGTTTTTT.

The V gene is TRBV6-5, the J gene TRBJ1-2; D may be TRBD1 (5 bases). Germline values: CDR1 MNHEY, CDR2 SVGAGI. Trimming removed 6 bases from V and 4 bases from J, with 9 bases in between. The CDR3 has 12 amino acids. The CDR3 DNA is TGTGCCAGCAGGCCCGACAGCTATGGCTACACCTTC. Protein sequence: CASRPDSYGYTF.

J is TRBJ1-5 and V is TRBV19; D perhaps matches TRBD1 (6 bases). Germline V gives CDR1 LNHDA, CDR2 SQIVND (reference sequence). The length of the CDR3 is 16 residues. The V gene lost 1 base and the J gene lost 2 bases, with 12 bases spanning the gap. The CDR3 DNA sequence: TGTGCCAGTAGTATAGTAAACTCAGGGGGCAATCAGCCCCAGCATTTT. It is translated as CASSIVNSGGNQPQHF.

CDR3: CASTRQAGGYEQYF. CDR3 DNA sequence: TGTGCCAGCACCCGCCAGGCAGGGGGCTACGAGCAGTACTTC. The genes are TRBV6-5 and TRBJ2-7, with 7 bases fitting TRBD1. Germline lookup yields CDR1 MNHEY and CDR2 SVGAGI. The junction had 9 bases not matched to a gene; V was cut back by 7 bases and J by 3 bases. This CDR3 spans 14 amino acids.

This clone was observed a single time. The rearrangement joins TRBV3-1 (or the pseudogene TRBV3-2) to TRBJ1-4; D not resolved. The CDR3 has 15 residues. Trimming took 3 bases from V and 4 from J, leaving 12 bases between them. Germline V gives CDR1 LGHDT, CDR2 YNNKEL (reference sequence). The CDR3 DNA sequence: TGTGCCAGCAGCCACAGGCAGGCTTTTAATGAAAAACTGTTTTTT. Translated, it gives CASSHRQAFNEKLFF.

This clone was picked up a small number of times. V is TRBV18 and J is TRBJ1-5; 7 bases are shared with TRBD1. CDR3 size: 13 residues. J lost 4 bases, V lost 8 bases, and 5 bases had no gene match. The germline CDR1 and CDR2 sequences are KGHSH and LQKENI. DNA for the CDR3: TGTGCCAGCGCCTCGACAGGGAATCAGCCCCAGCATTTT. Translated: CASASTGNQPQHF.

The V call is TRBV5-1, the J call TRBJ1-2; D is unresolved. The V end lost 0 bases, the J end lost 3 bases, and 9 bases lay between the germline ends. The CDR3 runs 14 residues. Germline V gene sequence: CDR1 SGHRS, CDR2 YFSETQ. The chain's CDR3 is CASSLAVGDYGYTF. The CDR3 region has the DNA TGCGCCAGCAGCTTGGCCGTAGGAGACTATGGCTACACCTTC.

This chain links TRBV5-1 with TRBJ2-7; D is possibly TRBD2 (6 bases). Germline CDR1 reads SGHRS; CDR2 reads YFSETQ. Trimming removed 3 bases from V and 1 base from J, with 11 bases in between. The CDR3 sequence is 14 residues long. The CDR3 nucleotides are TGCGCCAGCAGCTCCGGGGGAAGGTCCTACGAGCAGTACTTC. Translated, it gives CASSSGGRSYEQYF. The full variable domain, in which reference TRBV5-1 and TRBJ2-7 provide the parts outside the CDR3, is KAGVTQTPRYLIKTRGQQVTLSCSPISGHRSVSWYQQTPGQGLQFLFEYFSETQRNKGNFPGRFSGRQFSNSRSEMNVSTLELGDSALYLCASSSGGRSYEQYFGPGTRLTVT.

The CDR3, as DNA: TGTGCCAGCAGCCCCCACAGGGAGTCCGGGGAGCTGTTTTTT. It yields the protein CASSPHRESGELFF. The chain uses TRBV7-3 and TRBJ2-2, with D perhaps matching TRBD1 (6 bases). Trimming left V 5 bases short and J 6 bases short, with 13 bases between. Per the germline V gene, CDR1 is SGHTA and CDR2 is FQGTGA. The CDR3 is 14 residues long.

The CDR3 here is CASSLVQGRGTEAFF. The DNA of the CDR3 is TGCGCCAGCAGCTTGGTTCAGGGGAGAGGGACTGAAGCTTTCTTT. The chain has TRBV5-1 and TRBJ1-1; weak D call: TRBD1 (6 bases). Germline V CDR1 and CDR2: SGHRS, YFSETQ. This CDR3 spans 15 amino acids. The V end was cut by 0 bases, the J end by 5 bases, with 14 bases between.

This clone was found a few times. The chain employs TRBV6-5 and TRBJ1-1; 7 bases line up with TRBD1. The V segment lost 5 bases and the J segment 4 bases; nucleotides outside the gene matches: 4. The CDR3 has 13 amino acids. Germline V gene sequence: CDR1 MNHEY, CDR2 SVGAGI. CDR3 sequence reads: CASSQQGITEAFF. The CDR3, as DNA: TGTGCCAGCAGTCAACAGGGGATCACTGAAGCTTTCTTT.

The chain combines TRBV5-1 with TRBJ2-5; TRBD2 agrees at 14 bases. CDR3 length: 16 residues. V shed 4 bases and J 5 bases; nucleotides not matched to a gene: 7. Per the germline V gene, CDR1 is SGHRS and CDR2 is YFSETQ. The CDR3 nucleotides are TGCGCCAGCAGCCCGGGACTAGCGGGGGCGGGGGAGACCCAGTACTTC. This gives the protein CASSPGLAGAGETQYF.

The J gene is TRBJ2-2, the V gene TRBV5-1, with 9 bases fitting TRBD2. The germline V gene has CDR1 SGHRS and CDR2 YFSETQ. The CDR3 is 17 residues long. V gave up 3 bases and J gave up 3 bases; unmatched junction bases: 9. This CDR3 reads CASSSNLAGLYTGELFF. In DNA form, the CDR3 reads TGCGCCAGCAGCTCAAATCTAGCGGGACTTTACACCGGGGAGCTGTTTTTT.

The gene calls are TRBV15 and TRBJ2-3, with 7 bases aligning to TRBD2. In germline, CDR1 is LNHNV, CDR2 YYDKDF (reference sequence). V lost 3 bases, J lost 2 bases, and 8 bases stayed unmatched. This CDR3 is 16 amino acids long. The CDR3 sequence: CATSRGTNSDTDTQYF. The DNA of the CDR3 is TGTGCCACCAGCAGGGGGACTAATAGCGACACAGATACGCAGTATTTT.

This clone was counted between two and nine times. This chain connects TRBV19 to TRBJ2-1; 9 positions agree with TRBD2. There are 16 residues in the CDR3. The germline CDR1 and CDR2 sequences are LNHDA and SQIVND (reference sequence). With V trimmed by 5 bases and J by 10 bases, 15 bases remained unmatched. The CDR3, as DNA: TGTGCCAGTAGTTCCTTTAGCGGGAGCTGGGCTGGGGAGCAGTTCTTC. Encoded protein: CASSSFSGSWAGEQFF. Full variable domain (outside the CDR3, taken from reference TRBV19 and TRBJ2-1): DGGITQSPKYLFRKEGQNVTLSCEQNLNHDAMYWYRQDPGQGLRLIYYSQIVNDFQKGDIAEGYSVSREKKESFPLTVTSAQKNPTAFYLCASSSFSGSWAGEQFFGPGTRLTVL.

A single count supports this clone. The rearrangement uses TRBV19 and TRBJ2-7; a weak D match, TRBD2 (5 bases). The CDR3 runs 14 residues. V was shortened by 5 bases and J by 2 bases, with 13 bases between the two germline ends. Germline values: CDR1 LNHDA, CDR2 SQIVND (reference sequence). DNA for the CDR3: TGTGCCAGTAGTCCCAGGACGGGAACCTACGAGCAGTACTTC. Translation gives CASSPRTGTYEQYF. The full variable domain, with the rest looked up from reference TRBV19 and TRBJ2-7, is DGGITQSPKYLFRKEGQNVTLSCEQNLNHDAMYWYRQDPGQGLRLIYYSQIVNDFQKGDIAEGYSVSREKKESFPLTVTSAQKNPTAFYLCASSPRTGTYEQYFGPGTRLTVT.

A single count supports this clone. This chain links TRBV19 with TRBJ2-5; D is possibly TRBD1 (5 bases). V dropped 5 bases and J dropped 1 base, with 8 bases sitting between them. CDR1 LNHDA and CDR2 SQIVND come from the germline V gene (reference sequence). This CDR3 is built from 13 residues. CDR3 sequence reads: CASSWQGQETQYF. The CDR3, as DNA: TGTGCCAGTAGTTGGCAGGGCCAAGAGACCCAGTACTTC.

This chain joins TRBV19 and TRBJ2-2; a possible D gene is TRBD2 (5 bases). Trimming left V 5 bases short and J 7 bases short, with 20 bases between. Germline CDR1 reads LNHDA; CDR2 reads SQIVND (reference sequence). The CDR3 contains 16 residues. CDR3 sequence: CASSFSDLARNGELFF. CDR3 bases: TGTGCCAGTAGTTTCTCCGACTTAGCGCGTAACGGGGAGCTGTTTTTT. The complete variable domain, with remaining parts taken from reference TRBV19 and TRBJ2-2, reads DGGITQSPKYLFRKEGQNVTLSCEQNLNHDAMYWYRQDPGQGLRLIYYSQIVNDFQKGDIAEGYSVSREKKESFPLTVTSAQKNPTAFYLCASSFSDLARNGELFFGEGSRLTVL.

The chain recombines TRBV7-2 with TRBJ2-7; 7 bases map to TRBD1. Germline loops: CDR1 SGHTA, CDR2 FQGNSA. The CDR3 has 12 residues. Trimming cost V 1 base and J 8 bases; bases outside gene matches: 2. CDR3 protein: CASSLGQGQQYF. CDR3 in DNA: TGTGCCAGCAGCTTAGGACAGGGTCAGCAGTACTTC.